Listed below are T cell receptor beta chains from one sample, sequenced in a study of Graves' ophthalmopathy and Graves' hyperthyroidism. TCRdb independently ran MiXCR on the multiplex PCR reads; one entry per CDR3 protein. The table lists more than 1,000,000 distinct CDR3 sequences, about 38% of them singletons. The sample was peripheral blood or thyroid tissue (not recorded which). Receptors were obtained from an adult man with Graves' hyperthyroidism. Both conserved end residues are part of each CDR3. The D gene is left open where the match is weak. Expanded clones are given a class, and other clones once, few, many or no size at all.

d_call j_call clone_size v_call cdr3_nt cdr3_aa
- TRBJ1-1 few TRBV10-3 TGTGCCATCACCCAGGACGTAGACACTGAAGCTTTCTTT CAITQDVDTEAFF
- TRBJ2-7 - TRBV5-5 TGTGCCAGCAGCTTGGTATGGGGGCAGTACTTC CASSLVWGQYF
- TRBJ2-6 many TRBV19 TGTGCCAGTAATATAAAACCGGGAACCGGGGCCAACGTCCTGACTTTC CASNIKPGTGANVLTF
TRBD1 TRBJ2-7 many TRBV7-9 TGTGCCAGCAGCTCTCGGGACAGCGGCACGGACGAGCAGTACTTC CASSSRDSGTDEQYF
- TRBJ1-1 many TRBV20-1 TGCAGTGCTAGCCGTCTGGGGCGGCCTGAAGCTTTCTTT CSASRLGRPEAFF
- TRBJ2-5 - TRBV29-1 TGCAGCGTTGACCTCTGGGCCGAGGGGCTCTACTTC CSVDLWAEGLYF
- TRBJ2-2 many TRBV7-2 TGTGCCAGCAGCTTAGAGTTCGGGGAGCTGTTTTTT CASSLEFGELFF
- TRBJ2-5 many TRBV20-1 TGCAGTGCTAGAGAGTATAGTCTAAGGGGGACTCAAGAGACCCAGTACTTC CSAREYSLRGTQETQYF
- TRBJ2-2 - TRBV7-9 TGTGCCAGCAGCTTAGAAGGACCTGGGGGCCCCGGGGAGCTGTTTTTT CASSLEGPGGPGELFF
- TRBJ1-6 many TRBV7-8 TGTGCCAGCAGCTCCCACCCTTTCATTAACTATAATTCACCCCTCCACTTT CASSSHPFINYNSPLHF
- TRBJ1-1 - TRBV15 TGTGCCACCAGCAGAGTTCCGCAGGCTGAAGCTTTCTTT CATSRVPQAEAFF
- TRBJ2-7 - TRBV14 TGTGCCAGCAGCCAAGATCTCGTCCCGCAGGTCGGATTTTACGAGCAGTACTTC CASSQDLVPQVGFYEQYF
- TRBJ2-7 - TRBV25-1 TGTGCCAGCAGTGCGCAACAGGGTCCCTACGAGCAGTACTTC CASSAQQGPYEQYF
TRBD2 TRBJ2-7 - TRBV5-6 TGTGCCAGCAGCTTTTCCGCGGGGGGGCAAGACGAGCAGTACTTC CASSFSAGGQDEQYF
- TRBJ1-3 few TRBV9 TGTGCCAGCAGCGTAAGTACCGCTGGAAACACCATATATTTT CASSVSTAGNTIYF
TRBD1 TRBJ2-5 - TRBV9 TGTGCCAGCAGCCTGACAGGGTATGGCCAAGAGACCCAGTACTTC CASSLTGYGQETQYF
- TRBJ2-6 many TRBV9 TGTGCCAGCAGCCCCGTCACCACTTCCTACGAATACTCTGGGGCCAACGTCCTGACTTTC CASSPVTTSYEYSGANVLTF
- TRBJ2-7 - TRBV7-9 TGTGCCAGCAGCTTACGGGCTAGCACAGGCCACGAGCAGTACTTC CASSLRASTGHEQYF
- TRBJ1-4 - TRBV4-1 TGCGCCAGCAGCCGGGGGCCACAACTGTTTTTT CASSRGPQLFF
- TRBJ2-7 - TRBV30 TGTGCCTGGAGTGCTGAATACGAGCAGTACTTC CAWSAEYEQYF
- TRBJ1-5 - TRBV9 TGTGCCAGCAGCGTAGCCCCAGGGCTCAATCAGCCCCAGCATTTT CASSVAPGLNQPQHF
- TRBJ1-2 few TRBV28 TGTGCCAGCAGTTTGGCAGGGACGATCTATGGCTACACCTTC CASSLAGTIYGYTF